This T cell receptor (beta chain) was captured by sequencing in a study of response to subunit inactivated influenza vaccine. General study points: The authors suggested that every seasonal influenza vaccination recruits few new T cells.

The CDR3 runs 15 residues. Germline V gene sequence: CDR1 SGHRS, CDR2 YFSETQ. The ends lost 0 bases at V and 6 bases at J; junction bases unmatched: 4. TCRdb used MiXCR to reprocess the RT-PCR reads, holding one entry per CDR3 protein. The profile shows approximately 700,000 distinct CDR3 sequences, around 16% of them singletons. This clonotype occurred a few times. Its antigen is unknown. The sequence derives from a middle-aged man who received an inactivated influenza vaccine. The rearrangement links TRBV5-1 to TRBJ2-2, with 8 bases matching TRBD1. Sequences were derived from PBMCs from blood, sampled 11 to 12 days after vaccination. The CDR3 here is CASSLGQGLPGELFF. The CDR3 DNA follows: TGCGCCAGCAGCTTGGGACAGGGGCTCCCCGGGGAGCTGTTTTTT.